This T cell receptor (beta chain) originates from a study of T cell responses to AZD1222 COVID-19 vaccine (dated by TCRdb to the early 2020s). Background on the whole study: AZD1222 recipients whose second dose came at about 4 weeks and those whose second dose came at about 12 weeks were combined into one group, since spike-specific TCR depth and breadth did not differ between the two schedules. TCR sequencing was performed for fewer than 250 trial participants, of whom roughly 200 were given two doses of AZD1222 and 26 were given two doses of MenACWY control vaccine. Trial participants were enrolled by age into subgroups of 18-55, 56-69 and 70-plus years, and about 150, 27 and 61 TCR-sequenced participants, respectively, were included in these subgroups. Broad study findings and their caveats: In the small 56-69-year group, the increase in depth fell short of significance, most likely because of low power. Reportedly, close to half of the unique spike-specific TCRs recognized epitopes lying outside the regions that are mutated in the B.1.351 and B.1.1.7 variants. A significant rise in spike-specific TCR breadth and depth was observed after two AZD1222 doses relative to day 0 and relative to MenACWY recipients. Conclusions about previously exposed vaccinees were limited because only five to seven AZD1222 recipients were SARS-CoV-2 seropositive at baseline. Because no day 14 peak-response samples were available, the repertoires could be characterized only after the peak T cell response. Most participants were white British and females outnumbered males, and the authors suggested that clonal diversity may have been underestimated. The vaccine-associated CD4 TCRs covered the entire spike protein, and the dominant responses fell in regions 160-218 and 743-854.

The CDR3 regions of human TCRbeta chains were analyzed by immunosequencing. On the authors' methods: Repertoire TCRs were checked for matches against a reference library of SARS-CoV-2-specific TCRs that had been generated using the MIRA antigen-specificity platform. Breadth meant the fraction of unique TCRs that were SARS-CoV-2-associated, whereas depth meant the fraction of total T cells that were SARS-CoV-2-associated. Each spike-specific TCR was assigned to its reactive spike region and to a CD4 or CD8 class using the MIRA data. Log10-transformed breadth and depth values were compared by one-way ANOVA with Sidak's multiple comparisons tests. In its TCRdb copy, this immuneACCESS table keeps in-frame sequences only and misses some clones. Where compared with another copy, unresolved V genes explain less than half of these, and the others have no known cause. V and J calls and clone size are given by that table; D and trimming were obtained from the DNA. A total of roughly 130,000 clones appear in this sample, roughly nine tenths of them only once. The leading ten clones occupy around 2.8% of the sample.

What the time point label conveys for this sample: baseline before first vaccination. Vaccinee samples came from UK trials COV001 and COV002, including a single-blind randomized controlled phase 2/3 trial of AZD1222 (ChAdOx1 nCoV-19) in healthy adults. Trial participant PBMC samples were collected at day 0 and day 28 after the second dose for TCRbeta chain sequencing. Taken from the germline V gene (reference sequence), the CDR1 and CDR2 loops are PRHDT and FYEKMQ. There are 15 amino acids in the CDR3, from cysteine to phenylalanine inclusive. The sequence is cut down to CDR3 DNA, 45 bases in frame from base 1. V has 5 bases trimmed and J has 5 bases trimmed; junction bases matching no gene number 4. Turning to this clone: No antigen is known for it. There are no base qualities to consult, and no much larger clone falls within one base.

The material was peripheral blood, obtained on day 0 of AZD1222 vaccination. Recombination joined TRBV13 with TRBJ2-3; 13 middle bases align to TRBD2. The receptor was derived from an adult in good health. The CDR3 protein sequence reads: CASSPRTSGRDTQYF. The DNA sequence is TGTGCCAGCAGCCCTCGGACTAGCGGGAGAGATACGCAGTATTTT.